This T cell receptor beta chain appears in the sequencing data of a study of hypomethylating agent response in myelodysplastic syndrome. Study at large: With a mean age of roughly 72 +/- 6.3 years, patients were most commonly cytogenetically diploid. Patients with neither complete response nor hematologic improvement were classed non-responders.

The data were produced by immunoSEQ multiplex PCR, yet TCRdb's version contains in-frame clones alone and is incomplete. This sample has 10,000 to 11,000 clones, with approximately 83% found just once. On this clone itself: The antigen remains unidentified.

Per germline, CDR1 SGDLS and CDR2 YYNGEE. Trimming cost V 3 bases and J 6 bases, with 12 bases left between them. The CDR3 length is 13 residues. Study conclusions and caveats: Whether shared GLIPH2 clusters recognize novel MDS antigens was not confirmed. After treatment, novel clonotypes emerged more in responders, contracted ones more in non-responders.

The chain carries TRBV9 and TRBJ1-2; D is perhaps TRBD1 (5 bases). This sequence was found in a human donor with myelodysplastic syndrome. Material: bone marrow, obtained before or after starting hypomethylating agent treatment for myelodysplastic syndrome (not recorded which). The CDR3 DNA reads as TGTGCCAGCAGCGCCACCGTGGGGGATGGCTACACCTTC. This translates into CASSATVGDGYTF.